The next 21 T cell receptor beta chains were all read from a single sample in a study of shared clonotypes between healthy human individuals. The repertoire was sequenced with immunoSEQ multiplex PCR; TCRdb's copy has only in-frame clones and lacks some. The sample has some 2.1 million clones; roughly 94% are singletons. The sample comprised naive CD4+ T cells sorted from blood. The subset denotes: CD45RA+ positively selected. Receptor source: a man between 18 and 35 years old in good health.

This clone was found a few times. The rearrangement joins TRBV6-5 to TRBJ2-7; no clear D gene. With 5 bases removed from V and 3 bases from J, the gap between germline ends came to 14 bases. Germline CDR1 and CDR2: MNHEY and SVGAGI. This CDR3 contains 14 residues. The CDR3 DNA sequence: TGTGCCAGCAGTCGACTTGGCCACAACTACGAGCAGTACTTC. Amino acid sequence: CASSRLGHNYEQYF.

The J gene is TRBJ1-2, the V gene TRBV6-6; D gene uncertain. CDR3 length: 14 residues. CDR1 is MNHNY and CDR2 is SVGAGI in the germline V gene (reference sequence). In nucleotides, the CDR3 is TGTGCAATCGGGTTTGGGAGTGCTAACTATGGCTACACCTTC. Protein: CAIGFGSANYGYTF.

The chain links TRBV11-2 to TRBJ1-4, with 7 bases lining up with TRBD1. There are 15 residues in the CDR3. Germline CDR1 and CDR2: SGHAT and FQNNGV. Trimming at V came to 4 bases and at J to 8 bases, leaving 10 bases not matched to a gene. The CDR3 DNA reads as TGTGCCAGCAGCTCCTCTACAGGGGCAGGGGAAAAACTGTTTTTT. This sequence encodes CASSSSTGAGEKLFF.

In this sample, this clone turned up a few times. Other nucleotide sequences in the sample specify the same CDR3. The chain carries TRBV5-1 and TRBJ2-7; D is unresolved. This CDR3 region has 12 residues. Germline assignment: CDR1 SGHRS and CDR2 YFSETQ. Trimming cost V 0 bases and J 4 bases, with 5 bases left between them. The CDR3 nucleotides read TGCGCCAGCAGCTTGGACTTTTACGAGCAGTACTTC. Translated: CASSLDFYEQYF. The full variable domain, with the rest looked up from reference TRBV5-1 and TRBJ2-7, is KAGVTQTPRYLIKTRGQQVTLSCSPISGHRSVSWYQQTPGQGLQFLFEYFSETQRNKGNFPGRFSGRQFSNSRSEMNVSTLELGDSALYLCASSLDFYEQYFGPGTRLTVT.

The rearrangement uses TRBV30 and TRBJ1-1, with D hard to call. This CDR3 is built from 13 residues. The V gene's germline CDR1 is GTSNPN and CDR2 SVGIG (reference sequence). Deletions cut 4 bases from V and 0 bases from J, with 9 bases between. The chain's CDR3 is CAWKSQMNTEAFF. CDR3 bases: TGTGCCTGGAAATCCCAGATGAACACTGAAGCTTTCTTT.

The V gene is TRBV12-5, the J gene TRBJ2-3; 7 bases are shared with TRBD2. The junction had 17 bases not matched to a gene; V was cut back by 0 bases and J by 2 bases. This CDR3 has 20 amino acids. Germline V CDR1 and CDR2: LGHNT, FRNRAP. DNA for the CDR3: TGTGCTAGTGGTTTGGTACGGCAATACGTTGCGGGAGTAACCACAGATACGCAGTATTTT. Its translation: CASGLVRQYVAGVTTDTQYF.

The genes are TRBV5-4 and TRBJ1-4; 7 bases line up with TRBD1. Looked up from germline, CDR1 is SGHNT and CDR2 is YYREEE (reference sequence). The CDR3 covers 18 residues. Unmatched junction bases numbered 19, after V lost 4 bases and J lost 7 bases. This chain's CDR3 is CASSPQLGGGRGPEKLFF. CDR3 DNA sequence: TGTGCCAGCAGCCCCCAACTCGGAGGGGGGAGGGGGCCTGAAAAACTGTTTTTT.

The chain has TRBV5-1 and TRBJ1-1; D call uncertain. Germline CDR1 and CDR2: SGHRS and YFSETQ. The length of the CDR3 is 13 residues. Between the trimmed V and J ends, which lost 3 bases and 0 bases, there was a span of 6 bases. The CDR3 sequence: CASSSGLNTEAFF. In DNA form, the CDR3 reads TGCGCCAGCAGCTCAGGACTGAACACTGAAGCTTTCTTT.

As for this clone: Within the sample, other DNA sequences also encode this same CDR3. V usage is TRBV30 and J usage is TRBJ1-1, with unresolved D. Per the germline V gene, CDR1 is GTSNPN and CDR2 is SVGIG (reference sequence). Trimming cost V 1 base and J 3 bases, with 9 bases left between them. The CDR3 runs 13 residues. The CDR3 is CAWSADGDTEAFF. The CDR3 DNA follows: TGTGCCTGGAGTGCGGACGGAGACACTGAAGCTTTCTTT.

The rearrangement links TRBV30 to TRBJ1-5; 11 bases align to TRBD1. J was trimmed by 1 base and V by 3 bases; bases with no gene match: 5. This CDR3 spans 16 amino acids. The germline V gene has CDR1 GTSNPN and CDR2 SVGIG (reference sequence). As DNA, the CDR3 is TGTGCCTGGAGCAGGGACAGGGGGGGAAGCAATCAGCCCCAGCATTTT. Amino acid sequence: CAWSRDRGGSNQPQHF.

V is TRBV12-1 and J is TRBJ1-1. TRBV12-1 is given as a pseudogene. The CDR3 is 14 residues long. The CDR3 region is CASSFLAGGPEAFF. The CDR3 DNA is TGTGCCAGCAGCTTTCTGGCCGGCGGGCCTGAAGCTTTCTTT.

CDR3 coding DNA: TGTGCCACCCAATCCCATGCGGCTAGCGGGACCTACGAGCAGTACTTC. This encodes CATQSHAASGTYEQYF. The gene calls are TRBV7-2 and TRBJ2-7; 9 positions agree with TRBD2. The V segment lost 10 bases and the J segment 2 bases; nucleotides outside the gene matches: 15. The V gene's germline CDR1 is SGHTA and CDR2 FQGNSA. The length of the CDR3 is 16 residues.

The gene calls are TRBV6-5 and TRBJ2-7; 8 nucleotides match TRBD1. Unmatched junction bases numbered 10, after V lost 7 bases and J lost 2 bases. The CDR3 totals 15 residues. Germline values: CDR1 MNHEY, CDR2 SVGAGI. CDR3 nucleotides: TGTGCCAGCAAGATCGGACAGGGAGAAACCTACGAGCAGTACTTC. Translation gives CASKIGQGETYEQYF.

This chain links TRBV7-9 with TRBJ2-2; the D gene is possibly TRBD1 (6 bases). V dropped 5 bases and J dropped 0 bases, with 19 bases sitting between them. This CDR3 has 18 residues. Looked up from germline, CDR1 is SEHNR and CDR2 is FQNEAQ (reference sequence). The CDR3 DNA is TGTGCCAGCAGCCCGTGGGGCAGGGGAAGGTCGAACACCGGGGAGCTGTTTTTT. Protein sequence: CASSPWGRGRSNTGELFF.

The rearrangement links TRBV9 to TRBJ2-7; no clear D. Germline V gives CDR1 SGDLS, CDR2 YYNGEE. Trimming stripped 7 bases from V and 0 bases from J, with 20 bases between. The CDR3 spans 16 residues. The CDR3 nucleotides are TGTGCCAGCCCTGTGGCGACCAGACGTCCCTCCTACGAGCAGTACTTC. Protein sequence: CASPVATRRPSYEQYF.

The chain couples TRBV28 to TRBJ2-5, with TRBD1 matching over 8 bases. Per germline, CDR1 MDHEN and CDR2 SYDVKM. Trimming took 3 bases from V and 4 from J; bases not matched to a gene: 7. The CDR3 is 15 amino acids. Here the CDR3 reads CASSFARGLGETQYF. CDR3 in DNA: TGTGCCAGCAGTTTCGCCAGGGGGCTAGGAGAGACCCAGTACTTC.

The chain's CDR3 is CASSQVGGAAYNSPLHF. In DNA, the CDR3 is TGTGCCAGCAGCCAAGTAGGAGGGGCGGCCTATAATTCACCCCTCCACTTT. The chain carries TRBV14 and TRBJ1-6; possibly TRBD1 for D (5 bases). From germline, CDR1 is SGHDN and CDR2 FVKESK. V dropped 1 base and J dropped 2 bases, with 12 bases sitting between them. This CDR3 is 17 amino acids long.

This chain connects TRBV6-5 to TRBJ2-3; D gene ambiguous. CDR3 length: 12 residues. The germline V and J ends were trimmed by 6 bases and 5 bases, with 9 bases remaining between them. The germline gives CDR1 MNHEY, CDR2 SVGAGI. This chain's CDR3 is CASRDGVDTQYF. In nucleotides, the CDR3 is TGTGCCAGCAGGGATGGTGTAGATACGCAGTATTTT.

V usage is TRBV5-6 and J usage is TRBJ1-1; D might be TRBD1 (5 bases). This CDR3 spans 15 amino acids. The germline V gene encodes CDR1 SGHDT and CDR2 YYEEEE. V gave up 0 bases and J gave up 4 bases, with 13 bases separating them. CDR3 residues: CASSLGPVTVTEAFF. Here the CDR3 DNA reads TGTGCCAGCAGCTTGGGGCCAGTGACAGTCACTGAAGCTTTCTTT.

This chain's CDR3 is CASRDGQVNTEAFF. CDR3 in DNA: TGTGCCAGCAGGGACGGACAGGTCAACACTGAAGCTTTCTTT. The rearrangement uses TRBV5-4 and TRBJ1-1; 7 positions match TRBD1. Unmatched junction bases numbered 6, after V lost 5 bases and J lost 2 bases. Germline V CDR1 and CDR2: SGHNT, YYREEE (reference sequence). This CDR3 has 14 amino acids.

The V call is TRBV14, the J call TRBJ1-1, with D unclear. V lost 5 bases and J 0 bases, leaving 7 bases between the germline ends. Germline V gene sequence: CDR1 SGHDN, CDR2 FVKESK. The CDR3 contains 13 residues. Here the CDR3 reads CASSNSMNTEAFF. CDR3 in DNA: TGTGCCAGCAGCAACTCCATGAACACTGAAGCTTTCTTT.